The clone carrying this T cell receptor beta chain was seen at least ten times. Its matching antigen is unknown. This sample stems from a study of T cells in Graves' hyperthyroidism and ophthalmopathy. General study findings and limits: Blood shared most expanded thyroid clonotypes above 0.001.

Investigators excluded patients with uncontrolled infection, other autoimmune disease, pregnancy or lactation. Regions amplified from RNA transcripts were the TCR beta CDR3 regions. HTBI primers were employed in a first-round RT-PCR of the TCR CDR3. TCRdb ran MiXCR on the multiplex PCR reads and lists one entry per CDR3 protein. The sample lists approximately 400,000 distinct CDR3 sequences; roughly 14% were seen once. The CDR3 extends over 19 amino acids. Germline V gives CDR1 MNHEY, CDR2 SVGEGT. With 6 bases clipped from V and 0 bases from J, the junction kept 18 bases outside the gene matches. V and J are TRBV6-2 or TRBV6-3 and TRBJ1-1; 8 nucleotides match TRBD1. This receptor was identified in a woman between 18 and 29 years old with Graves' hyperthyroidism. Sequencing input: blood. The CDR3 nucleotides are TGTGCCAGCAGCCTGGGGGGACAGGCCTCCCCAGGCATGAACACTGAAGCTTTCTTT. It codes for CASSLGGQASPGMNTEAFF.